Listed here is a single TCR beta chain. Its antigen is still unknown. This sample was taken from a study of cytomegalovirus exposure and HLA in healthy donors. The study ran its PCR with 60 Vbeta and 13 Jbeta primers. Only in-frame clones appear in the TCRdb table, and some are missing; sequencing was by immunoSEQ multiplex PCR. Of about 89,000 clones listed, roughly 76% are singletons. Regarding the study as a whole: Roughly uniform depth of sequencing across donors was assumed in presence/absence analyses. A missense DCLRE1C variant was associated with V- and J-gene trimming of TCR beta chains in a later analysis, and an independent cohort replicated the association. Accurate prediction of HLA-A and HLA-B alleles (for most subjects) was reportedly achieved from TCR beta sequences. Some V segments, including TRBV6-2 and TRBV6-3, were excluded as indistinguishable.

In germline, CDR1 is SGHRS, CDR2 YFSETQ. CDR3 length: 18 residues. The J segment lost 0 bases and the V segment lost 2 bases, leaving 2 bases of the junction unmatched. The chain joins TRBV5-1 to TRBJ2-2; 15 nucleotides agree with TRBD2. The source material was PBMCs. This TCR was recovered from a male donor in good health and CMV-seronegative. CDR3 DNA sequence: TGCGCCAGCAGCTTTGGGACTAGCGGGAGGACGAACACCGGGGAGCTGTTTTTT. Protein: CASSFGTSGRTNTGELFF.